The clone carrying this TCR beta chain was seen a single time. The data belong to a study of blood T cell repertoires in COVID-19. The wider study: Both acute and convalescent COVID-19 samples were obtained from the United States, Italy and Spain. From T cells, B-cell-depleted T cells, or PBMCs came the material, which was cDNA or gDNA.

In the authors' methods: Amplification from reference gene primers served as the basis for estimated nucleated cell counts. TCRdb keeps only in-frame clones here, not all; method: immunoSEQ multiplex PCR. V and J calls and clone size follow that table, whereas D and trimming were derived from the DNA. The sample yields about 220,000 clones, 82% seen once. The source material was peripheral blood. This TCR was recovered from a woman at least 80 years old with acute or convalescent COVID-19.

For the CDR3, the DNA is TGTGCCAGCAGCCCCGGGGTGCGCCTAAGCTCTGGAAACACCATATATTTT. Translating gives CASSPGVRLSSGNTIYF. V is TRBV5-8 and J is TRBJ1-3; D gene unclear. V lost 4 bases, J lost 0 bases, and 17 bases lay in between. Germline V gene sequence: CDR1 SGHTS, CDR2 YDEGEE. This CDR3 contains 17 residues.